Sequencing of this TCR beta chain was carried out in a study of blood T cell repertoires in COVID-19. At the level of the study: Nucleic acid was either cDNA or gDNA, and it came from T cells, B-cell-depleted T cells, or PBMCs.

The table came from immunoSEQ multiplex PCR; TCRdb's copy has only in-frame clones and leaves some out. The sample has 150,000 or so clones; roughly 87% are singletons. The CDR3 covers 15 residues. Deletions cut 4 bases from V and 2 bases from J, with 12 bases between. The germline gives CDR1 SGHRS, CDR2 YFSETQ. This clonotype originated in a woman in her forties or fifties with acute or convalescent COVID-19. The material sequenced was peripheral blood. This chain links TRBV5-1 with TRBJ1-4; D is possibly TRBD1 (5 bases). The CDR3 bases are TGCGCCAGCAGCGCCCAGGGTGGCACTAATGAAAAACTGTTTTTT. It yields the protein CASSAQGGTNEKLFF. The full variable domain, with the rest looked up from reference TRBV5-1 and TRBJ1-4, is KAGVTQTPRYLIKTRGQQVTLSCSPISGHRSVSWYQQTPGQGLQFLFEYFSETQRNKGNFPGRFSGRQFSNSRSEMNVSTLELGDSALYLCASSAQGGTNEKLFFGSGTQLSVL.